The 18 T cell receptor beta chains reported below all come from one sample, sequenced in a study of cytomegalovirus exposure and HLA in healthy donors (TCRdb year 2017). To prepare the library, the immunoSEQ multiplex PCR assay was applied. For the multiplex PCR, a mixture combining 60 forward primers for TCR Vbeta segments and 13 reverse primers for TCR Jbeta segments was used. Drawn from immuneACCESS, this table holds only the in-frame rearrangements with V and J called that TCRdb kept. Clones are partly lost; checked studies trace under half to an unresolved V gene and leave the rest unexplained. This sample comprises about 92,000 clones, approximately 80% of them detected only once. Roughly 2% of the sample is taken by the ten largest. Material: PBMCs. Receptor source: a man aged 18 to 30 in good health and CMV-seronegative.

The chain's CDR3 is CAIRPTSRTEAFF. CDR3 nucleotide sequence: TGTGCCATCAGACCCACTTCGAGGACTGAAGCTTTCTTT. This rearrangement joins TRBV10-3 to TRBJ1-1; no clear D gene. Trimming pared 6 bases from V and 5 bases from J, leaving 13 bases between. The CDR3 consists of 13 residues. CDR1 is ENHRY, CDR2 SYGVKD, per germline.

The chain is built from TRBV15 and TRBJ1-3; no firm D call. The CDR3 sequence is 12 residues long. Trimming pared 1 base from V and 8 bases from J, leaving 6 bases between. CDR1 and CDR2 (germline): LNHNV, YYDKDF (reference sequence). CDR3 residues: CATSRAVDTIYF. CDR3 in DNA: TGTGCCACCAGCAGAGCAGTGGACACCATATATTTT. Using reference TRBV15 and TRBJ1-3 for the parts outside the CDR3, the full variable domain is DAMVIQNPRYQVTQFGKPVTLSCSQTLNHNVMYWYQQKSSQAPKLLFHYYDKDFNNEADTPDNFQSRRPNTSFCFLDIRSPGLGDTAMYLCATSRAVDTIYFGEGSWLTVV.

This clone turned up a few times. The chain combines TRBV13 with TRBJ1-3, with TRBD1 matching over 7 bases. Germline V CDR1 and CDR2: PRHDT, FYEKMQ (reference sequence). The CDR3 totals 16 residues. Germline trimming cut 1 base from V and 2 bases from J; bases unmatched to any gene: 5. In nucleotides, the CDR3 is TGTGCCAGCAGCTTAGAGGTGCAGGGGGCTGGAAACACCATATATTTT. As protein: CASSLEVQGAGNTIYF. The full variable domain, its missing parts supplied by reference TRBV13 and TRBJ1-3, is AAGVIQSPRHLIKEKRETATLKCYPIPRHDTVYWYQQGPGQDPQFLISFYEKMQSDKGSIPDRFSAQQFSDYHSELNMSSLELGDSALYFCASSLEVQGAGNTIYFGEGSWLTVV.

As DNA, the CDR3 is TGTGCCAGCAGCTTAGCGCCTGAGCGGGGGGATGAAGATACGCAGTATTTT. It specifies CASSLAPERGDEDTQYF. The chain combines TRBV7-8 with TRBJ2-3; 9 nucleotides match TRBD2. The CDR3 runs 17 residues. V lost 0 bases, J lost 5 bases, and 9 bases stayed unmatched. The germline gives CDR1 SGHVS, CDR2 FQNEAQ.

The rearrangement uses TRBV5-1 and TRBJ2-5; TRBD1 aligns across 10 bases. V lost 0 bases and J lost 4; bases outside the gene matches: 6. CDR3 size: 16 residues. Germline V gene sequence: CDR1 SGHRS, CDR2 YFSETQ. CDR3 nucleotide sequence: TGCGCCAGCAGCTTGGCGCGGGACAGGGGTGGAGAGACCCAGTACTTC. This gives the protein CASSLARDRGGETQYF.

In nucleotides, the CDR3 is TGTGCTAGTGGGTACCGGGACAGACACAATGAGCAGTTCTTC. Translating it yields CASGYRDRHNEQFF. This rearrangement joins TRBV12-5 to TRBJ2-1, with 7 nucleotides matching TRBD1. This CDR3 spans 14 amino acids. The trim removed 6 bases at V and 5 bases at J, leaving 7 bases unmatched. Germline loops: CDR1 LGHNT, CDR2 FRNRAP.

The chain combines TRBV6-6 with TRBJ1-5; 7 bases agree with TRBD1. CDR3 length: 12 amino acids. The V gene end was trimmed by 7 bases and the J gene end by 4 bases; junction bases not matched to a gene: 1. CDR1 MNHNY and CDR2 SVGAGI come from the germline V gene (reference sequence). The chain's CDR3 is CASMTGNQPQHF. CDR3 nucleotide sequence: TGTGCCAGCATGACAGGGAATCAGCCCCAGCATTTT.

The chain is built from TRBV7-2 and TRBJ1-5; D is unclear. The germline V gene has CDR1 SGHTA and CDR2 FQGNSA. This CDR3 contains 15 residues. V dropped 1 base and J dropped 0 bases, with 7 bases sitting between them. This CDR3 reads CASSLVADSNQPQHF. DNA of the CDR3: TGTGCCAGCAGCTTAGTTGCAGATAGCAATCAGCCCCAGCATTTT.

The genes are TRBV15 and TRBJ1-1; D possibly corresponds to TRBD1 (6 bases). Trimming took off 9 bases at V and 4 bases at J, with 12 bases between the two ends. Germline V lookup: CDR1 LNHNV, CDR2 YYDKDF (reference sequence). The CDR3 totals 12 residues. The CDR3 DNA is TGTGCCACTACACAGGGAAGCACTGAAGCTTTCTTT. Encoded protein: CATTQGSTEAFF.

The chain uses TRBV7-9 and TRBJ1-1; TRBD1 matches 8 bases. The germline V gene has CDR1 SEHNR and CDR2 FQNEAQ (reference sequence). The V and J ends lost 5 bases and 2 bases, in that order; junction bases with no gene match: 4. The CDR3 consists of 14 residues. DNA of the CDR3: TGTGCCAGCAGCAAGGCAGGGGGCAACACTGAAGCTTTCTTT. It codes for CASSKAGGNTEAFF.

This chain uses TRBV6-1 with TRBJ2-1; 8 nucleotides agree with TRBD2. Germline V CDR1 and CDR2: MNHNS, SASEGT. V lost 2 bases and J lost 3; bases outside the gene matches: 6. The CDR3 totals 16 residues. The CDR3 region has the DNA TGTGCCAGCAGTGAATCCGGACTAGCCAACTACAATGAGCAGTTCTTC. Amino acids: CASSESGLANYNEQFF.

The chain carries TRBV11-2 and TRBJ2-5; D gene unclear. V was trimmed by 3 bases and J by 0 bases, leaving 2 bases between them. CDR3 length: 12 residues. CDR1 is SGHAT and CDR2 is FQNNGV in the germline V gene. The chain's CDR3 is CASSFDQETQYF. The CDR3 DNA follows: TGTGCCAGCAGCTTCGACCAAGAGACCCAGTACTTC.

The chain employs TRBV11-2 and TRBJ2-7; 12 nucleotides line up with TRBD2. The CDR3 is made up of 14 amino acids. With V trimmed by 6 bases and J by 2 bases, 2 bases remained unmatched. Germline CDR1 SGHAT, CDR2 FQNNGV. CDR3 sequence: CASRLAGGTYEQYF. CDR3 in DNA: TGTGCCAGCAGACTAGCGGGGGGCACCTACGAGCAGTACTTC.

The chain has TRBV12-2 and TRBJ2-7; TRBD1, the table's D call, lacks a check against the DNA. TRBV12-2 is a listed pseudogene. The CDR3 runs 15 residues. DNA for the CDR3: TGTGCAAGTCGCTTAGAAATTGGCAGGGCGGACGAGCAGTACTTC. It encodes CASRLEIGRADEQYF.

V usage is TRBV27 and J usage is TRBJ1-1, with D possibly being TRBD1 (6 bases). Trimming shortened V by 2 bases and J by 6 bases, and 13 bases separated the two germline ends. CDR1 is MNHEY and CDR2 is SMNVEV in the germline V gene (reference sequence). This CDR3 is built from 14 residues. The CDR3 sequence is CASSLEVTGPEAFF. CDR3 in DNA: TGTGCCAGCAGTTTAGAGGTGACAGGCCCTGAAGCTTTCTTT.

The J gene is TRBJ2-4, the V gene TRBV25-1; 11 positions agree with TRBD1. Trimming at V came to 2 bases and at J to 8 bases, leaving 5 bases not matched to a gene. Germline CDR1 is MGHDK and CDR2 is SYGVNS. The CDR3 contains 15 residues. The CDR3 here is CASSEGGTGGDIQYF. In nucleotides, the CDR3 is TGTGCCAGCAGTGAAGGCGGGACAGGGGGAGACATTCAGTACTTC.

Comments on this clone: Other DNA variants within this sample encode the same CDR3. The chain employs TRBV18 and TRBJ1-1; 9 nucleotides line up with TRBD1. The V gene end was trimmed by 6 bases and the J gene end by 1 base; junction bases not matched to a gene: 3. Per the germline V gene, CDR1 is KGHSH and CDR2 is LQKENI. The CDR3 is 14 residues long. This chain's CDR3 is CASSPGQGNTEAFF. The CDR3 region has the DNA TGTGCCAGCTCTCCGGGACAGGGGAACACTGAAGCTTTCTTT.

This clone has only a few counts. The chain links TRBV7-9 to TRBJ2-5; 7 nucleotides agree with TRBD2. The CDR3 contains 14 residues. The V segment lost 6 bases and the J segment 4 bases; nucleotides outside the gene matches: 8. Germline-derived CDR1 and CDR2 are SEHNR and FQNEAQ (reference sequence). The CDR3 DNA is TGTGCCAGCAGTCGAAACGGGGGGACAGAGACCCAGTACTTC. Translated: CASSRNGGTETQYF.